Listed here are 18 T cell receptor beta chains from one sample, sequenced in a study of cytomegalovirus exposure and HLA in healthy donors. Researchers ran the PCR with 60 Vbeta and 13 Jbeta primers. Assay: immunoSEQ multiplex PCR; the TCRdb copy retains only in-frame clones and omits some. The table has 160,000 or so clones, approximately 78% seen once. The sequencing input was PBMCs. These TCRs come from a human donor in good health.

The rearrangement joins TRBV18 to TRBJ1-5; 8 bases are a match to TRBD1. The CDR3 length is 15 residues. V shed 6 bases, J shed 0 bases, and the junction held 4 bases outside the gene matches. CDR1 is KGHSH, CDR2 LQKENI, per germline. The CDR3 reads CASSPDRASNQPQHF. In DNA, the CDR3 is TGTGCCAGCTCCCCGGACAGGGCTAGCAATCAGCCCCAGCATTTT. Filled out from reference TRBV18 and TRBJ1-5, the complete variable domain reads NAGVMQNPRHLVRRRGQEARLRCSPMKGHSHVYWYRQLPEEGLKFMVYLQKENIIDESGMPKERFSAEFPKEGPSILRIQQVVRGDSAAYFCASSPDRASNQPQHFGDGTRLSIL.

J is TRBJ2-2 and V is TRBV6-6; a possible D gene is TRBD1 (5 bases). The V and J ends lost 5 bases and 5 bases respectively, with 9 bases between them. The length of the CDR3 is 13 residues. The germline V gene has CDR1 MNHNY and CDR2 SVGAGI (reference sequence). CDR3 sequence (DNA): TGTGCCAGCAGTCCCAGGGCGACCGGGGAGCTGTTTTTT. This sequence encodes CASSPRATGELFF.

The DNA for the CDR3 is TGCGCCAGCAGCCAAGATACGGGCGGGGAGCTGTTTTTT. The encoded protein is CASSQDTGGELFF. This chain uses TRBV4-1 with TRBJ2-2; D unclear. The CDR3 totals 13 residues. The V gene's germline CDR1 is MGHRA and CDR2 YSYEKL. Trimming stripped 0 bases from V and 7 bases from J, with 6 bases between.

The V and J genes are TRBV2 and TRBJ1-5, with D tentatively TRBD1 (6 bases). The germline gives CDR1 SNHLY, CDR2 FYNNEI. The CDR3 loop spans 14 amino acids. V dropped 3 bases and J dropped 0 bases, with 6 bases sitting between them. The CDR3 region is CASSDRGSNQPQHF. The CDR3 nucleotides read TGTGCCAGCAGTGACAGGGGTAGCAATCAGCCCCAGCATTTT.

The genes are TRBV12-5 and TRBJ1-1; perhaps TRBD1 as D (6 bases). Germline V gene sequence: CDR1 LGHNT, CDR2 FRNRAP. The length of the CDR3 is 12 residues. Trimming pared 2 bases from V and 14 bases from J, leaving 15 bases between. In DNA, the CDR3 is TGTGCTAGTGGTTTGAACAGACAGGCCGGGTTCTTT. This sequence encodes CASGLNRQAGFF.

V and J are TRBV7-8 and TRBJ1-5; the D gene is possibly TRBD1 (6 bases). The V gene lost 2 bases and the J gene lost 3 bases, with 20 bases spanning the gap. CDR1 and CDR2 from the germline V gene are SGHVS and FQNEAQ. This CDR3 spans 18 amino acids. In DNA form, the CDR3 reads TGTGCCAGCAGCTTAATCCCAGGGGCTGTTGGGTACAATCAGCCCCAGCATTTT. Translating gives CASSLIPGAVGYNQPQHF. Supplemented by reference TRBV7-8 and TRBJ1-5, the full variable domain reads GAGVSQSPRYKVAKRGQDVALRCDPISGHVSLFWYQQALGQGPEFLTYFQNEAQLDKSGLPSDRFFAERPEGSVSTLKIQRTQQEDSAVYLCASSLIPGAVGYNQPQHFGDGTRLSIL.

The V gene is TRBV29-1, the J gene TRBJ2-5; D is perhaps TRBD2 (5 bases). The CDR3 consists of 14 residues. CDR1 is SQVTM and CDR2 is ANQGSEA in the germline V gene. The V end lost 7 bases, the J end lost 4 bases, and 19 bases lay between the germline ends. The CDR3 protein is CSGTREGTRETQYF. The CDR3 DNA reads TGCAGCGGAACCCGAGAGGGTACCCGAGAGACCCAGTACTTC.

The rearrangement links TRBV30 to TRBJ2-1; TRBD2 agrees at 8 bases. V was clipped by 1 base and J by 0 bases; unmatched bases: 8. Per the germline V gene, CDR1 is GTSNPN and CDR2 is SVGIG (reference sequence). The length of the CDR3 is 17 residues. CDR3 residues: CAWSAGLAFSSYNEQFF. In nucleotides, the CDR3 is TGTGCCTGGAGTGCCGGACTAGCCTTTAGCTCCTACAATGAGCAGTTCTTC.

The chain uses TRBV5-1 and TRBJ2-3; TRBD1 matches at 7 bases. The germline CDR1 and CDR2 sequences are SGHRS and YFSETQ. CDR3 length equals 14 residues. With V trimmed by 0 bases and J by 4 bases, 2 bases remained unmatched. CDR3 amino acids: CASSLGQGADTQYF. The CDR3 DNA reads TGCGCCAGCAGCTTGGGACAGGGAGCAGATACGCAGTATTTT.

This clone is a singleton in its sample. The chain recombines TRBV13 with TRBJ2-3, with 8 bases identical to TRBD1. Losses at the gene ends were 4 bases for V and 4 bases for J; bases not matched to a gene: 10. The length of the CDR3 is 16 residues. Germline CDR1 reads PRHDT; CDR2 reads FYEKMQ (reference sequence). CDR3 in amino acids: CASSSAPGQGADTQYF. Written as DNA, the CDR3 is TGTGCCAGCAGCTCAGCCCCCGGACAGGGCGCAGATACGCAGTATTTT. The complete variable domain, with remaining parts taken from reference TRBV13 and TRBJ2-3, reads AAGVIQSPRHLIKEKRETATLKCYPIPRHDTVYWYQQGPGQDPQFLISFYEKMQSDKGSIPDRFSAQQFSDYHSELNMSSLELGDSALYFCASSSAPGQGADTQYFGPGTRLTVL.

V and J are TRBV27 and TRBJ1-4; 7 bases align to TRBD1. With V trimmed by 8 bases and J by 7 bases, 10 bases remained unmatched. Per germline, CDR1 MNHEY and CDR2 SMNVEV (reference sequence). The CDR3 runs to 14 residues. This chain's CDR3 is CASGYRGLGEKLFF. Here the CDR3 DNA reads TGTGCCAGCGGGTACAGGGGCTTGGGTGAAAAACTGTTTTTT.

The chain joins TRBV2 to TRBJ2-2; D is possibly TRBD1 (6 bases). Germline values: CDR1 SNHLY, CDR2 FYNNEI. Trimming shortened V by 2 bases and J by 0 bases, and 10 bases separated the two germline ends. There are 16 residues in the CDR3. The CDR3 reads CASSETRTANTGELFF. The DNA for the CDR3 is TGTGCCAGCAGTGAAACGCGGACAGCGAACACCGGGGAGCTGTTTTTT.

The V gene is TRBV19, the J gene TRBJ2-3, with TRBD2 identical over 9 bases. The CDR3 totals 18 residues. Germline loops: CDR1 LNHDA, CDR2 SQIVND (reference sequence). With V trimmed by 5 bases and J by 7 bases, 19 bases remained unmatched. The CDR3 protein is CASSRSARSAGGLHTQYF. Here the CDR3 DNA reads TGTGCCAGTAGTCGCAGCGCCAGGTCGGCGGGGGGGCTTCATACGCAGTATTTT.

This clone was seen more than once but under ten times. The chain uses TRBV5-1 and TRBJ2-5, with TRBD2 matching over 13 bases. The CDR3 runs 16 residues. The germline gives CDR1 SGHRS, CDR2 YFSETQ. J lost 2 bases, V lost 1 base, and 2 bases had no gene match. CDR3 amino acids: CASSLTTSGGQETQYF. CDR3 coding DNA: TGCGCCAGCAGCTTGACGACTAGCGGGGGGCAAGAGACCCAGTACTTC.

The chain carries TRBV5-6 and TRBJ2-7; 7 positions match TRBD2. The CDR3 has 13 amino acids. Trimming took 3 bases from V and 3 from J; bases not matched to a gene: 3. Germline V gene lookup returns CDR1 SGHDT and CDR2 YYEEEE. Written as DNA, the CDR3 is TGTGCCAGCAGCTGGACGGGGGGCTACGAGCAGTACTTC. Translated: CASSWTGGYEQYF.

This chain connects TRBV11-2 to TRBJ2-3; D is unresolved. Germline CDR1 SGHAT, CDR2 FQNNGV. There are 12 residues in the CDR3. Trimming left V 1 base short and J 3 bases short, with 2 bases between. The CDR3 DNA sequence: TGTGCCAGCAGCTTAGCAACAGATACGCAGTATTTT. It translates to CASSLATDTQYF.

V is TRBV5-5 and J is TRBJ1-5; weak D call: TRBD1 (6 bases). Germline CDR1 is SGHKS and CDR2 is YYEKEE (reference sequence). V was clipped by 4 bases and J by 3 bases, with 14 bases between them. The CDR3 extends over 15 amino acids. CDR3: CASSRGQSLNQPQHF. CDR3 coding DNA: TGTGCCAGCAGCCGAGGACAGTCACTCAATCAGCCCCAGCATTTT.

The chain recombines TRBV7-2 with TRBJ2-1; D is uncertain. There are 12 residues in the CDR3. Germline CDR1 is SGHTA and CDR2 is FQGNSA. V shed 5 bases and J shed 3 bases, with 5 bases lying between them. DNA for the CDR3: TGTGCCAGCAGCGCGGACTACAATGAGCAGTTCTTC. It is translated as CASSADYNEQFF.